Here is one T cell receptor beta chain with its context. No antigen is known for it. There are no base qualities to consult, and no much larger clone falls within one base. This specimen belongs to a study of blood T cells in healthy people across ages (dated by TCRdb to the mid-2010s). Regarding the complete study: Template switching captured roughly one uniquely barcoded TCR beta cDNA molecule per two T cells in model experiments. To track age-related changes in TCR beta repertoire diversity, the study relied on deep sequencing normalized with unique cDNA molecular identifiers. Donors were grouped into four age groups: young (average approximately 16 years), middle-aged (39), aged (around 56) and long-lived (82). Donors of different ages were randomly distributed across sequencing lanes to avoid experimental bias. The study analyzed two additional independent replicas of 1 million unique cDNA reads from the same blood draw for two donors, one aged 18 to 30 and one aged 80 or older.

Study-level results and caveats: Observed TCR beta diversity correlated strongly with the percentage of naive T cells measured by flow cytometry. Compared with the aged group, the long-lived group had more naive CD4+ T cells, fewer expanded clones and increased TCR diversity, suggesting age selection. As age increased, observed TCR beta diversity per million T cells dropped in a roughly linear way, and a significant reduction was already evident by age around 41. Estimates of total diversity from one million sequenced T cells were regarded as lower bounds and underestimates. Bulk unsorted PBMC profiling prevented conclusive comparison of naive and antigen-experienced compartments. Because donor CMV infection status was unknown, age-related changes in expanded clonotypes were potentially confounded.

Systemically healthy Caucasian individuals from Russia, 35 to 50 in total and aged roughly 6 to 100 years, were included as donors. Each donor gave approximately 9.4 milliliters of peripheral blood, drawn into EDTA-treated Vacutainer tubes. Ficoll-Paque density-gradient centrifugation was used to isolate PBMCs, with at least 6.5 million per sample. Trizol reagent was used to extract total RNA from PBMCs, with at least 6 micrograms per sample. For every donor, an aliquot of PBMCs went through flow cytometry to measure the percentages of naive CD45RAhigh/CD27high T cells. CDR1 and CDR2 (SGHRS, YFSETQ) derive from the germline V gene. The CDR3 spans 16 residues, from the cysteine through the phenylalanine. The retained sequence is limited to the CDR3, 48 bases, with the frame set at the first base. The junction carries 16 bases between V and J, which are trimmed by 0 bases and 6 bases respectively. Receptor libraries were prepared by 5' RACE. The reads were generated on an Illumina HiSeq 2500. A second PCR of roughly 7 to 11 cycles was performed with a sample-barcoded 5' primer and a J-beta primer mix. Each TCR beta cDNA molecule received a unique molecular identifier from a template-switch 5' adaptor carrying 12 random nucleotides. At least 3 million CDR3-containing paired-end reads were obtained from each sample. First-strand cDNA was synthesized from all RNA with the Mint cDNA synthesis kit, primed by a TRBC-specific oligonucleotide. All cDNA was treated with uracil-DNA glycosylase and then went through a first 18-cycle PCR with the universal primers M1SS and BC2_uni_R. On the study's bioinformatics: For normalization, 1 million high-quality reads, each with a distinct molecular identifier, were randomly selected from each sample. Reads sharing molecular identifiers were discarded rather than binned into consensus sequences. MiTCR, run with a Q25 quality threshold and the strictest error-elimination algorithm, handled CDR3 identification, clonotype clustering and error correction. A nonparametric unseen species model with Euler transformation was used to estimate a lower bound on total TCR beta diversity. Through fastp at Q25 and MiXCR, TCRdb rebuilt clones from the public reads, retaining in-frame beta chains. Every entry covers one CDR3 protein and lists the most common genes and DNA from its rows. The V and J calls shown here were made by TCRdb, not taken from the authors' results. This sample comprises 700,000 or so distinct CDR3 sequences, less than 45% of them detected only once. Of the sample, 30% is held by the ten largest clones.

Specimen: blood. Here the chain combines TRBV5-1 and TRBJ2-1, with the D gene tentatively TRBD1 or TRBD2, based on 6 matching bases in each. This receptor was identified in a man older than 75 in good health. The CDR3 corresponds to CASSLEGGWKVNEQFF. The nucleotide sequence is TGCGCCAGCAGCTTGGAGGGGGGATGGAAGGTCAATGAGCAGTTCTTC.